This T cell receptor (beta chain) is from a study of blood T cell repertoires in COVID-19. Study background: Some COVID-19 samples were acute and others convalescent; all came from the United States, Italy and Spain.

Sequenced by immunoSEQ multiplex PCR; TCRdb stores in-frame clones only, minus some. The sample shows approximately 210,000 clones, roughly four fifths of them seen only once. The germline gives CDR1 SGHTA, CDR2 FQGNSA. The length of the CDR3 is 15 residues. Trimming at V came to 1 base and at J to 5 bases, leaving 2 bases not matched to a gene. The specimen was PBMCs or T cells enriched from blood (not recorded which). The V gene is TRBV7-2, the J gene TRBJ2-2; TRBD1 matches 9 bases. The clonotype comes from a man aged 40-49 years who had recovered from COVID-19. The CDR3 loop is CASSLVGTGTGELFF. The CDR3 nucleotides read TGTGCCAGCAGCTTAGTTGGGACAGGGACCGGGGAGCTGTTTTTT.